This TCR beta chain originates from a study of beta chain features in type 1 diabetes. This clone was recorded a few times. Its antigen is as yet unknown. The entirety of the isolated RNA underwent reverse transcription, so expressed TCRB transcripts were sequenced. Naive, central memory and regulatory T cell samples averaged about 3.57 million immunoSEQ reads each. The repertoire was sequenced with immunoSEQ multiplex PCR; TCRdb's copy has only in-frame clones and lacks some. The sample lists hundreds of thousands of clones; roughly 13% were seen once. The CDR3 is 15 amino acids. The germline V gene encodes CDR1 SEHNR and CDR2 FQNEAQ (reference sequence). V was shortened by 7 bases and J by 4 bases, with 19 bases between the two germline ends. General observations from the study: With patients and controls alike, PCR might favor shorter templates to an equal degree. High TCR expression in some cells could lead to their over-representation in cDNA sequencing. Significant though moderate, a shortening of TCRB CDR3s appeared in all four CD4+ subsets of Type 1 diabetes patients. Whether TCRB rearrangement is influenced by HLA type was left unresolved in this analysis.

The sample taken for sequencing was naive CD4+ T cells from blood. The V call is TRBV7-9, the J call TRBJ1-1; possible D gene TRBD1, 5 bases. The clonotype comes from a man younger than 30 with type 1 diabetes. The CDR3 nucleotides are TGTGCCAGCACCCTCGCGCAGGGATGGGCCACTGAAGCTTTCTTT. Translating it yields CASTLAQGWATEAFF. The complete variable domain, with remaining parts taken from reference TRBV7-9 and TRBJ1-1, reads DTGVSQNPRHKITKRGQNVTFRCDPISEHNRLYWYRQTLGQGPEFLTYFQNEAQLEKSRLLSDRFSAERPKGSFSTLEIQRTEQGDSAMYLCASTLAQGWATEAFFGQGTRLTVV.